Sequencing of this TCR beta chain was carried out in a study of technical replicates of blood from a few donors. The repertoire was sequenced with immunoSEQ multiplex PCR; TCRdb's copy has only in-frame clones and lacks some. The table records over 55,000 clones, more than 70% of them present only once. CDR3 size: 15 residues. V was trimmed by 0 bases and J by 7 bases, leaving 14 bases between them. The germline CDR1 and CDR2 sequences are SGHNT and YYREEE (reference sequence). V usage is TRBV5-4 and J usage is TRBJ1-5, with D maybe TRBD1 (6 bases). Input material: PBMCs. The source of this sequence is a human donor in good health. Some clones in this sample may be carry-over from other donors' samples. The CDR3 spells CASSLDGGRGQPQHF. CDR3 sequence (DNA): TGTGCCAGCAGCTTGGATGGGGGCAGGGGACAGCCCCAGCATTTT.